Presented here are 3 T cell receptor beta chains from one specimen sequenced in a study of type 1 and type 2 diabetes patients. Amplification started from genomic DNA. A primer set of 30 forward and 13 reverse primers amplified the CDR3. TCRdb re-called the multiplex PCR reads with MiXCR, one entry per CDR3 protein. The sample lists about 250,000 distinct CDR3 sequences, approximately 50% occurring once. Sequenced: peripheral blood mononuclear cells (PBMCs). These receptors were obtained from a man aged 18 to 30 with type 2 diabetes.

The rearrangement uses TRBV19 and TRBJ1-4, with D possibly matching TRBD1 (5 bases). The CDR3 totals 13 residues. The V and J ends lost 9 bases and 5 bases respectively, with 13 bases between them. Germline-derived CDR1 and CDR2 are LNHDA and SQIVND (reference sequence). The CDR3 sequence: CASRRGLNEKLFF. The CDR3 DNA is TGTGCCAGCAGACGGGGACTCAATGAAAAACTGTTTTTT. The variable domain in full, completed from reference TRBV19 and TRBJ1-4, reads DGGITQSPKYLFRKEGQNVTLSCEQNLNHDAMYWYRQDPGQGLRLIYYSQIVNDFQKGDIAEGYSVSREKKESFPLTVTSAQKNPTAFYLCASRRGLNEKLFFGSGTQLSVL.

This clonotype was counted only a few times. The chain joins TRBV6-4 to TRBJ2-6; TRBD1 aligns across 9 bases. CDR3 length: 16 residues. The germline V gene encodes CDR1 MRHNA and CDR2 SNTAGT. V gave up 8 bases and J gave up 2 bases; unmatched junction bases: 7. This chain's CDR3 is CASGGQGVTGANVLTF. As DNA, the CDR3 is TGTGCCAGCGGGGGACAGGGAGTAACTGGGGCCAACGTCCTGACTTTC.

This chain links TRBV10-3 with TRBJ1-1, with D possibly being TRBD1 (5 bases). This CDR3 comprises 14 residues. Trimming stripped 4 bases from V and 5 bases from J, with 14 bases between. In germline, CDR1 is ENHRY, CDR2 SYGVKD. The CDR3 DNA follows: TGTGCCATCAGTGTCTTTGAGGGGAGGACTGAAGCTTTCTTT. The encoded protein is CAISVFEGRTEAFF.